One T cell receptor beta chain is described in this entry. The antigen it recognizes is unknown. No base-level quality is on record; no much larger clone is a single base apart. Including cysteine and phenylalanine, the CDR3 has 13 amino acids. Of all the DNA, just the CDR3 is kept, 39 bases in frame from base 1. The junction shows trimming of 9 bases on V and 6 bases on J, plus 13 bases between the germline ends. The germline V gene specifies KGHDR as CDR1 and SFDVKD as CDR2. Library construction relied on PCR. DNA from cultured CD4+ T cells underwent TCR sequencing with the Oncomine TCR Beta short-read assay at the Johns Hopkins FTIC core. The QIAamp micro DNA kit was used to extract genomic DNA from the cultured CD4+ T cells. The Oncomine TCR Beta libraries from cultured CD4+ T cells were pooled using unique dual indexes and then sequenced on an Illumina iSeq 100. Concerning the study's data processing: Non-productive sequences were removed, and CDR3s not starting with C, not ending with F or W, or shorter than 7 amino acids were discarded. Antigen-specific clonotypes were identified with the MANAFEST web application by comparing peptide-stimulated wells with reference and other culture wells. Positive clones required FDR below 0.05, an odds ratio above 5, and productive frequency above 0.1% in at least two of three replicate wells. Clonotypes that were significantly expanded in both SARS-CoV-2 spike wells and at least one common cold coronavirus spike condition were defined as cross-reactive. Similarity between CDR3 sequences was evaluated in R version 3.6.1 using Levenshtein distances (stringdist) and unrooted phylogenetic trees (ape). TCRdb's own reprocessing of the public reads used fastp at Q25 and MiXCR and kept productive beta chains. For every CDR3 protein sequence, its rows merge into one entry that carries the most common genes and DNA. None of the V and J calls come from the authors' own analysis; TCRdb made them. The sample table contains about 15,000 distinct CDR3 sequences; only one count was recorded for nearly 55% of them. About 20% of the sample is in the top ten clones.

The data originate from a study of vaccination and CD4 T cells after COVID-19 (dated 2022 in TCRdb). A note on the overall study: Every convalescent patient had a positive nasal swab PCR test for SARS-CoV-2, with mild disease in nine patients and severe disease in one. The convalescent cohort included six males and four females, with two Hispanic individuals, seven Caucasians, two Asians and one multiracial person. Post-COVID blood samples were collected from convalescent patients a median of around 96 days after diagnosis, with a range of roughly 30 to 170 days. Post-vaccine blood samples were obtained a median of around 74 days after the second vaccine dose, with a range of 14 to 241 days. As controls, cultures received a CEFX viral epitope pool (the positive control), an HIV-1 Nef peptide pool (the negative control), or no peptide at all. Overlapping spike peptide pools from SARS-CoV-2 and from the common cold coronaviruses HCoV-NL63, HCoV-OC43 and HCoV-229E were used as culture stimuli. The spike-specific CD4+ TCR repertoire was compared before and after mRNA vaccination in over nine COVID-19 convalescent patients and 4 infection-naive healthy vaccine recipients. Each participant got two doses of either the Pfizer-BioNTech BNT162b2 vaccine (n=8) or the Moderna mRNA-1273 vaccine (n=2).

The full study reports these points: The median number of SARS-CoV-2-reactive clonotypes rose from 20 to 25 after infection to a few dozen after vaccination, but the change was not significant. Of the vaccine-specific clones found in convalescent patients, nearly all (304 of 307) were mono-reactive for SARS-CoV-2 spike instead of being cross-reactive with common cold coronaviruses. Only a relatively small number of convalescent patients were included in the study, and early timepoints following natural infection were not analyzed. In convalescent patients, a median around 84% of post-vaccine SARS-CoV-2-reactive clones were detected only after vaccination, and vaccine-specific priming was suggested by this finding.

The treatment or condition label for this specimen denotes: approximately 9-day PBMC culture with coronavirus spike peptide pools or control peptides (ViraFEST assay). The study used the ViraFEST assay, which expanded antigen-specific T cells with peptide pools and then identified expanded clonotypes by TCR sequencing. Positive SARS-CoV-2 PCR tests in the convalescent patients dated from March to December 2020, before Alpha, Beta and Delta variants emerged in the United States. PBMCs were cultured at 1.5 million to 2 million per well in IMDM supplemented with roughly 5% human AB serum and 8.5 to 10 IU/ml IL-2, with approximately 9.5 ug/ml peptide pools added. On days 3 and 7, half of the culture medium was replaced with fresh IL-2-containing medium. After 10 to 11 days of culture, CD4+ T cells were isolated by negative selection with the EasySep CD4+ T cell isolation kit. Ficoll-Paque Plus gradient centrifugation was used to isolate PBMCs from whole blood, and the isolated PBMCs were then either used fresh or cryopreserved at -140C. Each culture condition was generally run in triplicate wells.

The sample in question was CD4+ T cells from blood, cultured in vitro, obtained before SARS-CoV-2 vaccination. The chain links TRBV24-1 with TRBJ1-4; TRBD1 is perhaps the D gene, given 5 matching bases. The receptor was derived from a human donor who had recovered from COVID-19. CDR3 loop: CATQGEGYEKLFF. The DNA is as follows: TGTGCCACCCAGGGTGAAGGTTATGAAAAACTGTTTTTT.